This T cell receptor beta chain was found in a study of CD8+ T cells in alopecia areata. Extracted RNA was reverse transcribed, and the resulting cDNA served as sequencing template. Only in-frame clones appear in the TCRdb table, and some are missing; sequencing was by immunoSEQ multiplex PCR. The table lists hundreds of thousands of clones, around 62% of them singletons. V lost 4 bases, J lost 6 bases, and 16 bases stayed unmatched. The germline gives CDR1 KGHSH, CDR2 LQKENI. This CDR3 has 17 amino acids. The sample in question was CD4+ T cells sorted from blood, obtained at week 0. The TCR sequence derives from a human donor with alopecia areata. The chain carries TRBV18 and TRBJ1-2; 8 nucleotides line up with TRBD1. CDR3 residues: CASSLKQGALGVDGYTF. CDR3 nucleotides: TGTGCCAGCTCACTGAAGCAGGGGGCGCTGGGGGTCGATGGCTACACCTTC.